This TCR beta chain comes out of a study of T cells in Graves' hyperthyroidism and ophthalmopathy. Amplified TCR beta CDR3 regions derived from RNA transcripts. Initially, a first-round RT-PCR of the TCR CDR3 employed the HTBI primer set. TCRdb used MiXCR to reprocess the multiplex PCR reads, holding one entry per CDR3 protein. Of 45,000 to 75,000 distinct CDR3 sequences in the sample, roughly 50% were seen once. About this clonotype: Its ends do not fully match the called genes, so a read error is possible.

The sequence was collected from a woman between 25 and 40 years old with Graves' ophthalmopathy. Sequenced sample: blood.

CDR3 in DNA: TGTGCCAGCAGGCCGGGACAGGGTGCAGGGGAGCTGTTCTTC. It codes for CASRPGQGAGELFF. V is TRBV11-3 and J is TRBJ2-1; 9 bases are a match to TRBD1. The CDR3 spans 14 residues. In germline, CDR1 is SGHNT, CDR2 YENEEA.